The 2 T cell receptor beta chains presented below share a single source sample, sequenced in a study of early T cells in non-severe SARS-CoV-2 infection (dated by TCRdb to about 2021). Receptor libraries were prepared by 5' RACE. These reads were obtained on a NextSeq 500. The public reads were quality trimmed at Q25 with fastp and then assembled into clones with MiXCR by TCRdb, keeping productive beta chains. Under each unique CDR3 protein, matching rows form one entry showing the most common genes and DNA. Within this sample are about 26,000 distinct CDR3 sequences, with roughly 4% of them counted one time only. The ten biggest clones cover more than 5.5% of the sample. What was sequenced was whole blood. The receptors stem from an adult who was a healthcare worker with PCR-confirmed SARS-CoV-2 infection or an uninfected control (not recorded which).

The chain combines TRBV5-1 with TRBJ2-3, with TRBD1 matching over 9 bases. The V gene's germline CDR1 is SGHRS and CDR2 YFSETQ. With V trimmed by 4 bases and J by 1 base, 4 bases remained unmatched. CDR3 size: 15 residues. CDR3 protein: CASSAGTGRTDTQYF. CDR3 DNA sequence: TGCGCCAGCAGCGCCGGGACAGGGCGCACAGATACGCAGTATTTT.

This clonotype was observed many times. The chain carries TRBV20-1 and TRBJ2-3; 13 nucleotides agree with TRBD2. The germline CDR1 and CDR2 sequences are DFQATT and SNEGSKA (reference sequence). CDR3 length equals 14 residues. The junction had 4 bases not matched to a gene; V was cut back by 6 bases and J by 4 bases. CDR3 sequence: CSAPTSGRSDTQYF. The CDR3 bases are TGCAGTGCCCCGACTAGCGGGAGGTCAGATACGCAGTATTTT.